This TCR beta chain derives from a study of graft-versus-host responses after intestinal transplantation. Sequencing was performed with immunoSEQ multiplex PCR; in TCRdb, only in-frame clones are kept and a portion is missing. The table records about 70,000 clones, over 85% of them present only once. The length of the CDR3 is 20 residues. Deletions cut 0 bases from V and 2 bases from J, with 26 bases between. The germline V gene has CDR1 MRHNA and CDR2 SNTAGT. In regard to this clone: Its target is unknown.

This TCR came from a human donor who received an intestinal transplant. The sample consisted of unstimulated CD8+ T cells sorted from spleen or lymph node cells, taken before intestinal transplant. The gene calls are TRBV6-4 and TRBJ2-7; no clear D. The CDR3 region has the DNA TGTGCCAGCAGTGACTCATTAGTCCGCACGGTTAGTTTTCCCACCTACGAGCAGTACTTC. It translates to CASSDSLVRTVSFPTYEQYF.